This TCR beta chain stems from a study of CD8+ T cells in alopecia areata. The sequencing template was cDNA reverse transcribed from extracted RNA. Assay used: immunoSEQ multiplex PCR; TCRdb lists only in-frame clones, some missing. Found here are about 120,000 clones, around 49% of them singletons; the top ten hold around a sixth. This clone has more than one count but fewer than ten. The CDR3 covers 15 residues. Germline loops: CDR1 GTSNPN, CDR2 SVGIG (reference sequence). Trimming left V 1 base short and J 1 base short, with 11 bases between. V usage is TRBV30 and J usage is TRBJ1-5, with a tentative D call TRBD1 (6 bases). The sequenced sample was CD8+ T cells sorted from blood, obtained at week 0. This clonotype was sampled from a human donor with alopecia areata. The CDR3 DNA sequence: TGTGCCTGGAGTGATTCGGGGGCGAGCAATCAGCCCCAGCATTTT. It encodes CAWSDSGASNQPQHF.